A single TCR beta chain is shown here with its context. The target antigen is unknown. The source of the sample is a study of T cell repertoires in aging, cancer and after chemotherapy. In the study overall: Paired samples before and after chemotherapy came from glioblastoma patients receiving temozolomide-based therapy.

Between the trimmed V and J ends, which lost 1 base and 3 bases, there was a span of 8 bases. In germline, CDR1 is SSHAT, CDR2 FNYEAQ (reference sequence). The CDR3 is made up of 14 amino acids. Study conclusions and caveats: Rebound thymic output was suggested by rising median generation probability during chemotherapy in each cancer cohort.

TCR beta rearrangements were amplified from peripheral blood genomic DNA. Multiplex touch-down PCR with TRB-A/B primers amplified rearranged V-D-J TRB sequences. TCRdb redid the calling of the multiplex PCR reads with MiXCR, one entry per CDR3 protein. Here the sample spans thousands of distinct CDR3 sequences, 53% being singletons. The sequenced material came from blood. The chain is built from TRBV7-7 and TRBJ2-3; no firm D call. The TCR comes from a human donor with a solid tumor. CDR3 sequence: CASSLVSGTDTQYF. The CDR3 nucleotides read TGTGCCAGCAGCTTAGTCTCTGGAACAGATACGCAGTATTTT.